This T cell receptor beta chain was sequenced for a study of vaccination effects on CD4 cells after COVID-19. Study in general: Relative to the second dose, post-vaccine samples were obtained a median of 72 days later.

The study's findings and limits: The study found marked clonal contraction of infection- and vaccine-induced clones late after vaccination.

This clone was detected only a few times. The antigen remains unidentified. Antigen-specific CD4+ T cells were first expanded with viral peptide pools by the ViraFEST assay and only then sequenced. It was after 10 days of culture that CD4+ T cells were isolated. Either the BNT162b2 or mRNA-1273 vaccine was given to participants in two doses. Neither prior SARS-CoV-2 infection nor positive nucleocapsid antibodies were present in the vaccine recipients. Half the medium was swapped for IL-2 medium on days 3 and 7. Here immunoSEQ multiplex PCR was the method, and the copy in TCRdb shows in-frame clones only, minus some. Of nearly 30,000 clones in the sample, 74% were seen once. CDR3 size: 16 residues. Germline V CDR1 and CDR2: MDHEN, SYDVKM. Trimming removed 2 bases from V and 4 bases from J; junction bases left unmatched: 10.

The rearrangement links TRBV28 to TRBJ1-2, with TRBD1 matching 7 bases. Sequenced material: CD4+ T cells from PBMCs cultured with HCoV-229E spike peptides, taken after COVID-19 vaccination. This receptor was obtained from a human donor who received a COVID-19 vaccine. The DNA of the CDR3 is TGTGCCAGCAGTTTAGGACAGGAAAGGTACGGCTATGGCTACACCTTC. It is translated as CASSLGQERYGYGYTF.